Each of the 5 T cell receptor beta chains below was sequenced from the same sample in a study of blood T cell repertoires in COVID-19. Generated by immunoSEQ multiplex PCR, the TCRdb table keeps only in-frame clones and is missing some. This table holds about 6,600 clones, around 89% found once. Specimen: peripheral blood. These receptors were collected from a man older than 75 with active COVID-19.

V and J are TRBV6-4 and TRBJ2-3; 9 nucleotides line up with TRBD1. CDR3 length: 16 amino acids. Germline values: CDR1 MRHNA, CDR2 SNTAGT. The junction had 6 bases not matched to a gene; V was cut back by 5 bases and J by 0 bases. CDR3 protein: CASSPDRGRSTDTQYF. DNA of the CDR3: TGTGCCAGCAGTCCGGACAGGGGACGAAGCACAGATACGCAGTATTTT.

The DNA for the CDR3 is TGTGCCAGTAGTACGAATCCCAGGGTCGGGAATCAGCCCCAGCATTTT. Translation gives CASSTNPRVGNQPQHF. The chain has TRBV19 and TRBJ1-5; maybe TRBD1 (5 bases). The length of the CDR3 is 16 residues. Trimming pared 4 bases from V and 4 bases from J, leaving 17 bases between. Looked up from germline, CDR1 is LNHDA and CDR2 is SQIVND (reference sequence).

A single count supports this clone. The rearrangement uses TRBV27 and TRBJ2-7; tentative D call: TRBD2 (6 bases). The CDR3 runs 15 residues. Trimming left V 6 bases short and J 4 bases short, with 19 bases between. Germline V gene lookup returns CDR1 MNHEY and CDR2 SMNVEV (reference sequence). CDR3 sequence reads: CASSPRDSYGYEQYF. The DNA of the CDR3 is TGTGCCAGCAGCCCTAGGGACTCTTACGGTTACGAGCAGTACTTC.

This clone turned up a few times. V usage is TRBV6-4 and J usage is TRBJ2-6; no clear D gene. This CDR3 has 15 residues. Germline-derived CDR1 and CDR2 are MRHNA and SNTAGT. Between the trimmed V and J ends, which lost 6 bases and 1 base, there was a span of 10 bases. In DNA form, the CDR3 reads TGTGCCAGCAGCCCGACCGGGTCTGGGGCCAACGTCCTGACTTTC. Translation: CASSPTGSGANVLTF.

The V gene is TRBV7-9, the J gene TRBJ2-1, with 11 bases identical to TRBD2. The CDR3 loop spans 14 amino acids. Germline V gives CDR1 SEHNR, CDR2 FQNEAQ (reference sequence). After removal of 5 bases from V and 5 bases from J, the junction contained 2 bases not matched to a gene. For the CDR3, the DNA is TGTGCCAGCAGCCGGGGACTAGCGGACAATGAGCAGTTCTTC. Amino acid sequence: CASSRGLADNEQFF.